This note documents a single TCR beta chain sequence. The record originates from a study of technical replicates of blood from several donors. Measured with immunoSEQ multiplex PCR; TCRdb has only the in-frame clones, and not every one. The repertoire includes around 71,000 clones, over 85% of them detected once, and around 0.41% sits in the top ten. Germline trimming cut 10 bases from V and 0 bases from J; bases unmatched to any gene: 6. The CDR3 is 15 amino acids. Germline loops: CDR1 MNHNS, CDR2 SASEGT. This chain joins TRBV6-1 and TRBJ1-4, with 9 bases that match TRBD1. The material sequenced was T cells isolated from PBMCs. The receptor's source is a human donor in good health. CDR3 bases: TGTGCCACCAGGACAGGGGCCACAACTAATGAAAAACTGTTTTTT. Protein sequence: CATRTGATTNEKLFF.